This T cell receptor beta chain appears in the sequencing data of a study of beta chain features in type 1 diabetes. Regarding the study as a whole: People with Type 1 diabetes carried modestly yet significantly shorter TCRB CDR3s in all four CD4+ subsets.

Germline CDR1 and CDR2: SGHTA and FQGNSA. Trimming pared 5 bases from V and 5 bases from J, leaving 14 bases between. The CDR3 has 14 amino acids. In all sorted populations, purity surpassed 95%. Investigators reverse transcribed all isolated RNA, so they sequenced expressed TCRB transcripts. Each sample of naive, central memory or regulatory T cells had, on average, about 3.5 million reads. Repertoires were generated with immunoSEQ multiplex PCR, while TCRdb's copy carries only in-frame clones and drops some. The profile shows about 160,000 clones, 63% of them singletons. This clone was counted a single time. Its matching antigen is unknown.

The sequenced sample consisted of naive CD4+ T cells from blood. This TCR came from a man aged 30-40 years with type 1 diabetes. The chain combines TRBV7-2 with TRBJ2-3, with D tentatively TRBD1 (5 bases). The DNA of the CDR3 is TGTGCCAGCAGCCTGGGGCTACGTGGAGATACGCAGTATTTT. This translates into CASSLGLRGDTQYF.